This is a list of T cell receptor beta chains from one sample in a study of T cell responses to AZD1222 COVID-19 vaccine. Libraries were prepared by immunoSEQ multiplex PCR; TCRdb keeps only in-frame clonotypes and omits some of them. The profile covers about 85,000 clones, with about 87% appearing a single time and 15% to 20% taken by the ten largest. The specimen comprised peripheral blood, sampled on day 0 of AZD1222 vaccination. These receptors came from an adult in good health. Each CDR3 is given with its conserved first and last residue. D genes are given only for firm matches. Clone size is given for some rows only: seen once, a few or many times, or a class if the clone is expanded.

>TRBJ2-7|once|TRBV4-2|12|NA
TGTGCCAGCAGCCAAGGATCCTACGAGCAGTACTTC
CASSQGSYEQYF
>TRBJ2-2|NA|TRBV7-2|15|NA
TGTGCCAGCAGCGTAGCTTATGCGAACACCGGGGAGCTGTTTTTT
CASSVAYANTGELFF
>TRBJ2-7|NA|TRBV11-2|12|NA
TGTGCCAGCACGCATATTGGGGGCGAGCAGTACTTC
CASTHIGGEQYF
>TRBJ1-1|NA|TRBV29-1|12|NA
TGCAGCGCCTGTCAAGGGAACACTGAAGCTTTCTTT
CSACQGNTEAFF
>TRBJ1-2|NA|TRBV4-1|15|TRBD1
TGCGCCAGCAGCCCCGGGACAGGGATTTATTTTGGCTACACCTTC
CASSPGTGIYFGYTF
>TRBJ1-1|NA|TRBV11-1|15|NA
TGTGCCAGCAGCTTAGCGAAGGGAAGAAGCACTGAAGCTTTCTTT
CASSLAKGRSTEAFF
>TRBJ1-1|NA|TRBV28|13|NA
TGTGCCAGCAGTTTAGAACAGAACACTGAAGCTTTCTTT
CASSLEQNTEAFF
>TRBJ2-5|NA|TRBV19|17|NA
TGTGCCAGTAGGCACCGGCCGGGACGGGAAGCCCAAGAGACCCAGTACTTC
CASRHRPGREAQETQYF
>TRBJ2-1|NA|TRBV4-1|16|TRBD2
TGCGCCAGCAGCCAAGTTAGCGGGAGGGTGATCAATGAGCAGTTCTTC
CASSQVSGRVINEQFF
>TRBJ1-2|once|TRBV28|13|NA
TGTGCCAGCAGTTTCCCGTCTATCTATGGCTACACCTTC
CASSFPSIYGYTF
>TRBJ2-7|once|TRBV18|16|NA
TGTGCCAGCTCACCACAGGGCGTTGGGCCCATCTTCGAGCAGTACTTC
CASSPQGVGPIFEQYF
>TRBJ2-7|NA|TRBV29-1|14|TRBD2
TGCAGCGCCTTATCCGGGACTAGGGGGTACGAGCAGTACTTC
CSALSGTRGYEQYF
>TRBJ1-2|once|TRBV28|16|NA
TGTGCCAGCACCTTTGCAGGGGCAGCCCATAACTATGGCTACACCTTC
CASTFAGAAHNYGYTF
>TRBJ2-5|NA|TRBV3-1/TRBV3-2|14|TRBD1
TGTGCCAGCAGCCAAGGGACAGGCGGAGAGACCCAGTACTTC
CASSQGTGGETQYF
>TRBJ2-7|NA|TRBV7-9|15|NA
TGTGCCAGCAGCTTATTCGGACAGCCGTTCTACGAGCAGTACTTC
CASSLFGQPFYEQYF
>TRBJ2-7|NA|TRBV18|15|NA
TGTGCCAGCTCACCGCGGCAGGCGACGCCCTACGAGCAGTACTTC
CASSPRQATPYEQYF
>TRBJ2-2|NA|TRBV19|15|TRBD2
TGTGCCAGTAGTATAAGCGGGGGCAACACCGGGGAGCTGTTTTTT
CASSISGGNTGELFF
>TRBJ2-1|once|TRBV5-1|14|TRBD2
TGCGCCAGCAGCTCTAGCGGGGGCGATTGGGAGCAGTTCTTC
CASSSSGGDWEQFF
>TRBJ2-7|NA|TRBV25-1|11|NA
TGTGCCAGCAGTGAAGGATACGAGCAGTACTTC
CASSEGYEQYF
>TRBJ1-5|NA|TRBV12-3/TRBV12-4|12|NA
TGTGCCAGCCGCGATAGCAATCAGCCCCAGCATTTT
CASRDSNQPQHF
>TRBJ2-2|NA|TRBV11-2|16|TRBD2
TGTGCCAGCAGCAAAACTAGCGGGAGGGCCAGCGGGGAGCTGTTTTTT
CASSKTSGRASGELFF
>TRBJ1-5|NA|TRBV3-1/TRBV3-2|15|TRBD1
TGTGCCAGCAGCCAAGGGACAGGGGGCAATCAGCCCCAGCATTTT
CASSQGTGGNQPQHF
>TRBJ2-1|NA|TRBV11-3|15|NA
TGTGCCAGCAGCTTAGATAGCCAGGGCTACAATGAGCAGTTCTTC
CASSLDSQGYNEQFF
>TRBJ1-1|once|TRBV6-4|14|NA
TGTGCCAGCACTGCTAGCCCGGGAAACACTGAAGCTTTCTTT
CASTASPGNTEAFF
>TRBJ2-2|NA|TRBV5-1|17|TRBD2
TGCGCCAGCAGCTCCTCCTCTAGCGGGATTGGCACCGGGGAGCTGTTTTTT
CASSSSSSGIGTGELFF
>TRBJ2-1|NA|TRBV29-1|14|TRBD2
TGCAGCGTTGTAAGCGGGAGTAGTTTCAATGAGCAGTTCTTC
CSVVSGSSFNEQFF
>TRBJ1-3|NA|TRBV5-1|16|TRBD1
TGCGCCAGCAGCTTAGGACAGGGGTTTTCTGGAAACACCATATATTTT
CASSLGQGFSGNTIYF
>TRBJ1-3|NA|TRBV6-4|17|NA
TGTGCCAGCACCCAGGCCCAAGCCATAGGACACTCAAACACCATATATTTT
CASTQAQAIGHSNTIYF
>TRBJ2-5|NA|TRBV9|13|TRBD1
TGTGCCAGCAGCGTAGAGGGGGCCCAGACCCAGTACTTC
CASSVEGAQTQYF
>TRBJ1-1|NA|TRBV5-5|13|NA
TGTGCCAGCAGCACAAAGACGGACTCCGAAGCTTTCTTT
CASSTKTDSEAFF
>TRBJ2-7|NA|TRBV18|16|NA
TGTGCCAGCTCACCACCTGGGGCAGGGGCCGTCCACGAGCAGTACTTC
CASSPPGAGAVHEQYF
>TRBJ1-2|NA|TRBV4-2|11|NA
TGTGCCAGCAGCCACGGCTATCGCTACACCTTC
CASSHGYRYTF
>TRBJ1-2|NA|TRBV30|13|TRBD1
TGTGCCTGGACGTCGGGGACAGCTTATGGCTACACCTTC
CAWTSGTAYGYTF
>TRBJ1-1|NA|TRBV4-1|16|NA
TGCGCCAGCAGCCACATCCCGGGTCGATCGAACACTGAAGCTTTCTTT
CASSHIPGRSNTEAFF
>TRBJ2-5|NA|TRBV5-1|19|TRBD2
TGCGCCAGCAGCTTGGCCAGAGTAGCGGGAGTATCAGGGCAAGAGACCCAGTACTTC
CASSLARVAGVSGQETQYF
>TRBJ1-6|NA|TRBV5-1|14|NA
TGCGCCAGCAGAGGGCCAGGGGATAATTCACCCCTCCACTTT
CASRGPGDNSPLHF
>TRBJ2-2|NA|TRBV7-9|14|NA
TGTGCCAGCACCCCTGTGGGGGGCCCCGGGGAGCTGTTTTTT
CASTPVGGPGELFF
>TRBJ2-7|NA|TRBV4-2|15|TRBD2
TGTGCCAGCAGCCAAGATTTTACTAGCGGTTACGAGCAGTACTTC
CASSQDFTSGYEQYF
>TRBJ2-1|NA|TRBV10-3|17|NA
TGTGCCATCAGTGATCCCCCCCTTGGGGGGGCCAGAAATGAGCAGTTCTTC
CAISDPPLGGARNEQFF
>TRBJ2-7|NA|TRBV13|11|NA
TGTGCCAGCAGCATCGCTTACGAGCAGTACTTC
CASSIAYEQYF
>TRBJ1-6|NA|TRBV28|15|NA
TGTGCCAGCAGTAAATTGGACAGCCATAATTCACCCCTCCACTTT
CASSKLDSHNSPLHF
>TRBJ1-1|NA|TRBV29-1|17|NA
TGCAGCGTTGAAGATGATGGCCCAGGGTTCGGGTACACTGAAGCTTTCTTT
CSVEDDGPGFGYTEAFF
>TRBJ2-7|NA|TRBV6-5|14|TRBD1
TGTGCCAGCAGCAGGGGACAGGGCTCCTACGAGCAGTACTTC
CASSRGQGSYEQYF
>TRBJ1-2|once|TRBV5-1|17|NA
TGCGCCAGCAGCTTGGGGGGGCCGGGACAAACTAACTATGGCTACACCTTC
CASSLGGPGQTNYGYTF
>TRBJ1-1|NA|TRBV19|14|NA
TGTGCCAGTAAAGGGACCTCAGAGGGCACTGAAGCTTTCTTT
CASKGTSEGTEAFF
>TRBJ1-4|NA|TRBV3-1/TRBV3-2|16|NA
TGTGCCAGCAGCCGACACCCCGGGACGGTTAATGAAAAACTGTTTTTT
CASSRHPGTVNEKLFF
>TRBJ1-2|NA|TRBV7-3|13|NA
TGTGCCAGCAGCTTCAACCCGGTCTATGGCTACACCTTC
CASSFNPVYGYTF
>TRBJ1-4|NA|TRBV12-3/TRBV12-4|13|TRBD1
TGTGCCAGCAGCGAGAGACAGGGGCAGAAACTGTTTTTT
CASSERQGQKLFF
>TRBJ1-2|few|TRBV7-2|15|NA
TGTGCCAGCAGCCCCCAATGGGGCGCCGGCTATGGCTACACCTTC
CASSPQWGAGYGYTF
>TRBJ2-3|once|TRBV10-3|16|TRBD2
TGTGCCATCAGCGCACTAGCGGGAGCTAGCACAGATACGCAGTATTTT
CAISALAGASTDTQYF
>TRBJ1-2|NA|TRBV5-4|14|NA
TGTGCCAGCAGCACGTCGCAGGGGAACTATGGCTACACCTTC
CASSTSQGNYGYTF
>TRBJ2-3|NA|TRBV11-2|13|NA
TGTGCCAGCAGCTTAGGATACACAGATACGCAGTATTTT
CASSLGYTDTQYF
>TRBJ2-7|NA|TRBV4-1|15|TRBD2
TGCGCCAGCAGCCAGGAGACTAGCCCATCCTACGAGCAGTACTTC
CASSQETSPSYEQYF
>TRBJ2-4|NA|TRBV12-5|14|NA
TGTGCTAGTGCTCGAATCGCCTTAGAAAACATTCAGTACTTC
CASARIALENIQYF
>TRBJ2-7|NA|TRBV29-1|16|NA
TGCAGCGTACTAACAGGGAGTGGAGGACTAGCCTACGAGCAGTACTTC
CSVLTGSGGLAYEQYF